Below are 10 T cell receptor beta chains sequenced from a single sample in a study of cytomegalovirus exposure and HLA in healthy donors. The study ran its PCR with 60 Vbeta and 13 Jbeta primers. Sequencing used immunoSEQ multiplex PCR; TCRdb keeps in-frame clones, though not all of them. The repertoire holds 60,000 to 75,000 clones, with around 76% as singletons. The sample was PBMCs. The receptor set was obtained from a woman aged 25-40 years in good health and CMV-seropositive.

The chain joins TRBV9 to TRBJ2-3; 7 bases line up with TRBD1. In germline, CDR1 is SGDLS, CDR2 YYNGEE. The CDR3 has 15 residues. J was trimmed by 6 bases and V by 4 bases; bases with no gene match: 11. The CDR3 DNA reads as TGTGCCAGCAGCTCCAAGACAGGGCTATCGGATACGCAGTATTTT. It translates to CASSSKTGLSDTQYF.

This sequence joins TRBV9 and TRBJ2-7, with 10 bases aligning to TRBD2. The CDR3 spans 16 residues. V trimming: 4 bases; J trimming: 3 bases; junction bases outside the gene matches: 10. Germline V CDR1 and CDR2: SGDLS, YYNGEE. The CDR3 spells CASSLEATSGIYEQYF. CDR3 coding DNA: TGTGCCAGCAGCCTCGAGGCAACTAGCGGGATCTACGAGCAGTACTTC.

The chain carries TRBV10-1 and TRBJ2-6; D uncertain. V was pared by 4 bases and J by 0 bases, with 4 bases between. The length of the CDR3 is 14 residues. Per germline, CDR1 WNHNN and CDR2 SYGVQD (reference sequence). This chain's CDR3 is CASSASSGANVLTF. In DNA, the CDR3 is TGCGCCAGCAGTGCCAGCTCTGGGGCCAACGTCCTGACTTTC.

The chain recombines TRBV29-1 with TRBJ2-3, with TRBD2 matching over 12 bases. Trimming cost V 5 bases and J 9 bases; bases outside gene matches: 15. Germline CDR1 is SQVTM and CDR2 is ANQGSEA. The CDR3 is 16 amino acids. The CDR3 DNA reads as TGCAGCGTTCGAACGACTAGCGGGAGTTGGGGCCCGACGCAGTATTTT. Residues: CSVRTTSGSWGPTQYF.

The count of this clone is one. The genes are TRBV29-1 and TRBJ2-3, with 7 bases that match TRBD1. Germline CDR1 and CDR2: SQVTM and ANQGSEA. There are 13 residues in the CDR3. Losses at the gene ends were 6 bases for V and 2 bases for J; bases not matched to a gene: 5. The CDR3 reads CSVADRVTDTQYF. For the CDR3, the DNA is TGCAGCGTGGCAGACAGGGTCACAGATACGCAGTATTTT.

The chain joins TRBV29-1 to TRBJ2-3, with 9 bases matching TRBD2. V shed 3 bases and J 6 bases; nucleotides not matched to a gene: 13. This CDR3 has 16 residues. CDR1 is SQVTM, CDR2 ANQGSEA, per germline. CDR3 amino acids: CSVDREGLAALDTQYF. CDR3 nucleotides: TGCAGCGTTGACAGGGAGGGACTAGCCGCTTTGGATACGCAGTATTTT.

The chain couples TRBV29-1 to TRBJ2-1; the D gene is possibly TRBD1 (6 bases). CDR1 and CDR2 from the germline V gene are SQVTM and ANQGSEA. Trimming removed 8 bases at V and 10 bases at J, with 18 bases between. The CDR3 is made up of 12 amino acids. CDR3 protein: CSHYLRGGEQFF. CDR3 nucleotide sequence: TGCAGCCATTACCTCAGGGGTGGCGAGCAGTTCTTC.

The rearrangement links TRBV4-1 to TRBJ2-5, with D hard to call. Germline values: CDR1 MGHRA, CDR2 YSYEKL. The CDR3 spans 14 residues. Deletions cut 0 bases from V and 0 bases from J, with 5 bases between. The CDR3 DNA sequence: TGCGCCAGCAGCCAAGATGACAACCAAGAGACCCAGTACTTC. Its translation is CASSQDDNQETQYF.

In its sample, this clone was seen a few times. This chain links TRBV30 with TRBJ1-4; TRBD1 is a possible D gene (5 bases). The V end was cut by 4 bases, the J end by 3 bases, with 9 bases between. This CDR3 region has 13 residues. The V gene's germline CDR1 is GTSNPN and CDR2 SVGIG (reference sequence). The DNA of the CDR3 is TGTGCCTGGAATTTCAGGGCTAATGAAAAACTGTTTTTT. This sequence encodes CAWNFRANEKLFF.

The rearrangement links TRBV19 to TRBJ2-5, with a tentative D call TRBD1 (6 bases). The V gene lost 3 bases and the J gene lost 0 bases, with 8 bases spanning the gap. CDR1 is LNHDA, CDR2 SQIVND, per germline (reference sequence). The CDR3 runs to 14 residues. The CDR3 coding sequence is TGTGCCAGTAGTATTGGACAGTACCAAGAGACCCAGTACTTC. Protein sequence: CASSIGQYQETQYF.